The rows below give T cell receptor beta chains drawn from one sample of a study of T-cell reconstitution after alpha-beta-depleted transplantation in children. TCRdb fed the PCR reads into MiXCR, producing one record per CDR3 protein. The table has about 580,000 distinct CDR3 sequences, 23% seen once. Sequencing used PBMCs, mostly from graft donor cells, obtained 360 days after TCRalphabeta/CD19-depleted stem cell transplant. The receptor source for this set is a boy younger than two who had a stem cell transplant for acute myeloid leukemia, so the T cells may come from the graft donor. The CDR3 runs from the conserved cysteine through the conserved F or W. D genes are given only for firm matches. Where a row states a size, it is once, few, many or the class of an expanded clone; other rows omit it.

CDR3,DNA,V,D,J,size
CASRAGTGPVREQFF,TGTGCCAGCAGGGCCGGGACAGGGCCGGTGAGGGAGCAGTTCTTC,TRBV12-3/TRBV12-4,TRBD1,TRBJ2-1,few
CSARGGYTEAFF,TGCAGTGCTAGGGGGGGATACACTGAAGCTTTCTTT,TRBV20-1,-,TRBJ1-1,few
CASSFALGLAAVYEQYF,TGTGCCAGCAGTTTCGCTCTGGGGCTAGCGGCGGTCTACGAGCAGTACTTC,TRBV12-3/TRBV12-4,TRBD2,TRBJ2-7,few
CASSETAYEQYF,TGTGCCAGCAGTGAGACAGCCTACGAGCAGTACTTC,TRBV25-1,-,TRBJ2-7,-
CASKGTTYEQYF,TGTGCCAGCAAGGGGACAACCTACGAGCAGTACTTC,TRBV6-5,-,TRBJ2-7,few
CASSLLPSQGEETQYF,TGTGCCAGCAGCCTCCTACCTTCACAGGGGGAAGAGACCCAGTACTTC,TRBV28,TRBD1,TRBJ2-5,few
CASSSGAPPEAFF,TGTGCCAGCAGTTCAGGGGCCCCTCCTGAAGCTTTCTTT,TRBV12-3/TRBV12-4,-,TRBJ1-1,few
CASSLITSGTDTQYF,TGTGCCAGCAGCTTGATCACTAGCGGCACAGATACGCAGTATTTT,TRBV5-5,TRBD2,TRBJ2-3,-
CSARVTGTMNTEAFF,TGCAGTGCTAGAGTAACAGGTACCATGAACACTGAAGCTTTCTTT,TRBV20-1,-,TRBJ1-1,few
CASSRGLPEGNSPLHF,TGTGCCAGCAGTCGGGGACTTCCCGAAGGGAATTCACCCCTCCACTTT,TRBV28,-,TRBJ1-6,many
CASRASYTDTQYF,TGTGCCAGCAGGGCCAGCTACACAGATACGCAGTATTTT,TRBV6-1,-,TRBJ2-3,many
CASRTGTGEDTQYF,TGCGCCAGCAGGACCGGGACAGGGGAGGATACGCAGTATTTT,TRBV5-1,TRBD1,TRBJ2-3,-
CASSLTRGGAETQYF,TGTGCCAGCAGTCTCACCCGCGGGGGCGCAGAGACCCAGTACTTC,TRBV12-3/TRBV12-4,-,TRBJ2-5,few
CASSLQGARGNQPQHF,TGTGCCAGCAGTTTACAGGGGGCGCGAGGCAATCAGCCCCAGCATTTT,TRBV5-6,TRBD1,TRBJ1-5,many
CASQPTGPNYGYTF,TGTGCCTCCCAACCGACAGGCCCTAACTATGGCTACACCTTC,TRBV7-9,-,TRBJ1-2,few
CASSESNGKNIQYF,TGTGCCAGCAGTGAAAGTAACGGGAAAAACATTCAGTACTTC,TRBV6-1,-,TRBJ2-4,-
CASSSGQFQETQYF,TGTGCCAGCAGTTCCGGACAGTTCCAAGAGACCCAGTACTTC,TRBV27,-,TRBJ2-5,few
CASSIGVEGTDTQYF,TGTGCCAGTAGTATAGGGGTAGAAGGGACAGATACGCAGTATTTT,TRBV19,-,TRBJ2-3,few
CASNRQGQAEAFF,TGTGCCAGCAACCGACAGGGACAAGCTGAAGCTTTCTTT,TRBV12-3/TRBV12-4,TRBD1,TRBJ1-1,few
CASSSRDRTRETQYF,TGTGCCAGCAGTTCCCGAGACAGGACCCGAGAGACCCAGTACTTC,TRBV12-3/TRBV12-4,-,TRBJ2-5,many
CASSLVFSSGHDNEQFF,TGTGCCAGCAGTTTAGTGTTTTCCTCGGGACACGACAATGAGCAGTTCTTC,TRBV12-3/TRBV12-4,-,TRBJ2-1,-
CASSLGGTGRMETQYF,TGCGCCAGCAGCTTGGGGGGGACAGGGAGGATGGAGACCCAGTACTTC,TRBV5-1,TRBD1,TRBJ2-5,many
CASSLIRGQETQYF,TGTGCCAGCAGCTTAATCCGGGGCCAAGAGACCCAGTACTTC,TRBV7-9,-,TRBJ2-5,-
CSALDISSTDTQYF,TGCAGCGCCCTGGACATTTCTAGCACAGATACGCAGTATTTT,TRBV29-1,-,TRBJ2-3,few
CASSYSGRATQYF,TGTGCCAGCAGTTACTCGGGCCGAGCTACGCAGTATTTT,TRBV6-5,-,TRBJ2-3,many
CASSFGGQGPTDTQYF,TGTGCCAGCAGCTTCGGGGGACAGGGCCCCACAGATACGCAGTATTTT,TRBV7-9,TRBD1,TRBJ2-3,-
CASSLEGTRGETQYF,TGTGCCAGCAGCTTAGAGGGGACTAGGGGAGAGACCCAGTACTTC,TRBV7-2,TRBD2,TRBJ2-5,-
CAISEQGQGVSYEQYF,TGTGCCATCAGTGAGCAGGGACAGGGGGTCTCCTACGAGCAGTACTTC,TRBV10-3,TRBD1,TRBJ2-7,-
CASSKDTQPQHF,TGTGCCAGCAGTAAGGACACCCAGCCCCAGCATTTT,TRBV12-3/TRBV12-4,-,TRBJ1-5,many
CASSLVAGLQPQHF,TGCGCCAGCAGCTTGGTCGCGGGGCTGCAGCCCCAGCATTTT,TRBV5-1,-,TRBJ1-5,few
CSVDRGSEDTIYF,TGCAGCGTTGATCGAGGGTCGGAGGACACCATATATTTT,TRBV29-1,-,TRBJ1-3,many
CSVGQIQETQYF,TGCAGCGTTGGACAGATCCAAGAGACCCAGTACTTC,TRBV29-1,-,TRBJ2-5,few
CASSTRGSRDNEQFF,TGTGCCAGCAGCACTCGGGGGTCTCGGGACAATGAGCAGTTCTTC,TRBV13,-,TRBJ2-1,few
CASSQLFRRTAGVNSPLHF,TGTGCCAGCAGCCAACTTTTCCGCCGGACCGCAGGGGTTAATTCACCCCTCCACTTT,TRBV3-1,-,TRBJ1-6,-
CASSSSGTGNIQYF,TGTGCCAGCAGCTCTTCCGGGACAGGAAACATTCAGTACTTC,TRBV7-8,TRBD1,TRBJ2-4,few
CASRRVPSSYNEQFF,TGTGCCAGCAGGCGGGTCCCTAGCTCCTACAATGAGCAGTTCTTC,TRBV6-1,-,TRBJ2-1,many
CASSQGLAGVGYNEQFF,TGCGCCAGCAGCCAAGGACTAGCGGGGGTCGGGTACAATGAGCAGTTCTTC,TRBV4-3,TRBD2,TRBJ2-1,many
CASSVTGVLNQPQHF,TGTGCCAGCAGTGTGACAGGGGTCCTCAATCAGCCCCAGCATTTT,TRBV12-3/TRBV12-4,TRBD1,TRBJ1-5,few
CSVVGRANTEAFF,TGCAGCGTGGTGGGCAGGGCAAACACTGAAGCTTTCTTT,TRBV29-1,-,TRBJ1-1,once
CSVWTDSNTEAFF,TGCAGCGTTTGGACAGACTCGAACACTGAAGCTTTCTTT,TRBV29-1,-,TRBJ1-1,many